The present T cell receptor (beta chain) was sequenced within a study of blood T cell repertoires in COVID-19. Study-wide background: PBMCs, B-cell-depleted T cells, or T cells were the source of the cDNA or gDNA that made up the material.

This clone has ten or more counts. Method: immunoSEQ multiplex PCR; TCRdb's copy keeps in-frame clones and lacks some. The sample carries about 110,000 clones, roughly 85% recorded once. Sequencing used peripheral blood. The TCR was taken from a human donor in a cohort sampled during active COVID-19.

The CDR3 region has the DNA TGCGCCAGCAGCCAAGATCGAGGGGGATGGACTGAAGCTTTCTTT. Protein sequence: CASSQDRGGWTEAFF. The chain carries TRBV4-1 and TRBJ1-1; tentative D call: TRBD1 (6 bases). V was shortened by 0 bases and J by 5 bases, with 13 bases between the two germline ends. Germline loops: CDR1 MGHRA, CDR2 YSYEKL. The CDR3 sequence is 15 residues long.